Listed here are 2 T cell receptor beta chains from one sample, sequenced in a study of cytomegalovirus exposure and HLA in healthy donors. 13 Jbeta primers and 60 Vbeta primers were used for the PCR. Assay used: immunoSEQ multiplex PCR; TCRdb lists only in-frame clones, some missing. Of around 130,000 clones in the sample, around 80% are singletons; the top ten hold around 3%. The sequenced sample was PBMCs. The receptors originated from a boy aged 2 to 9 in good health and CMV-seronegative.

V gene TRBV11-2 combines with J gene TRBJ1-4; D is undetermined. The CDR3 runs to 16 residues. Looked up from germline, CDR1 is SGHAT and CDR2 is FQNNGV. V was trimmed by 0 bases and J by 0 bases, leaving 8 bases between them. CDR3 DNA sequence: TGTGCCAGCAGCTTAGAGGTTAGAGCAACTAATGAAAAACTGTTTTTT. The encoded protein is CASSLEVRATNEKLFF.

The chain uses TRBV4-1 and TRBJ1-1; TRBD1 might be the D (6 bases). CDR1 is MGHRA and CDR2 is YSYEKL in the germline V gene. This CDR3 region has 14 residues. V shed 4 bases and J shed 8 bases, with 17 bases lying between them. CDR3 nucleotide sequence: TGCGCCAGCAGCCGCACTCTCGGGACACTAGAAGCTTTCTTT. This gives the protein CASSRTLGTLEAFF.